Below are 22 T cell receptor beta chains sequenced from a single sample in a study of cytomegalovirus exposure and HLA in healthy donors. 60 Vbeta and 13 Jbeta primers were used in PCR. Assay used: immunoSEQ multiplex PCR; TCRdb lists only in-frame clones, some missing. The sample includes around 150,000 clones, over 60% seen only once; the top ten take approximately 7%. Sequencing was done on a sample of PBMCs. The source of these receptors is a man aged 35-49 years in good health and CMV-seropositive.

This clone was observed a few times. The chain has TRBV5-1 and TRBJ2-3, with D perhaps matching TRBD1 (6 bases). With 0 bases removed from V and 4 bases from J, the gap between germline ends came to 12 bases. In germline, CDR1 is SGHRS, CDR2 YFSETQ. The CDR3 has 15 amino acids. For the CDR3, the DNA is TGCGCCAGCAGCTTGGCGCTCAGGGGACCAGATACGCAGTATTTT. Encoded protein: CASSLALRGPDTQYF. The full variable domain, rest sourced from reference TRBV5-1 and TRBJ2-3, is KAGVTQTPRYLIKTRGQQVTLSCSPISGHRSVSWYQQTPGQGLQFLFEYFSETQRNKGNFPGRFSGRQFSNSRSEMNVSTLELGDSALYLCASSLALRGPDTQYFGPGTRLTVL.

The V gene is TRBV28, the J gene TRBJ2-7; D is unresolved. Germline assignment: CDR1 MDHEN and CDR2 SYDVKM. This CDR3 is 12 amino acids long. V was shortened by 6 bases and J by 5 bases, with 11 bases between the two germline ends. The CDR3 protein is CASRTRIDEQYF. CDR3 in DNA: TGTGCCAGCAGAACGAGGATCGACGAGCAGTACTTC.

This rearrangement joins TRBV7-9 to TRBJ2-7, with TRBD1 matching 8 bases. The CDR3 sequence is 16 residues long. The V gene end was trimmed by 3 bases and the J gene end by 4 bases; junction bases not matched to a gene: 11. CDR1 and CDR2 (germline): SEHNR, FQNEAQ (reference sequence). CDR3 loop: CASSFLTGGRAYEQYF. The CDR3 bases are TGTGCCAGCAGCTTTTTAACAGGGGGTCGGGCTTACGAGCAGTACTTC.

This clone appeared once. The chain combines TRBV5-1 with TRBJ2-5; perhaps TRBD1 as D (5 bases). Trimming took 9 bases from V and 1 from J, leaving 16 bases between them. The CDR3 totals 14 residues. Looked up from germline, CDR1 is SGHRS and CDR2 is YFSETQ. The CDR3 DNA reads as TGCGCCACCAAGCCCCGACAGCTCCAAGAGACCCAGTACTTC. Translation gives CATKPRQLQETQYF.

V gene TRBV6-5 combines with J gene TRBJ2-5; D perhaps matches TRBD1 (5 bases). The CDR3 consists of 16 residues. The V end was cut by 0 bases, the J end by 2 bases, with 13 bases between. Germline V CDR1 and CDR2: MNHEY, SVGAGI. Here the CDR3 reads CASSYSFLDTQETQYF. CDR3 nucleotide sequence: TGTGCCAGCAGTTACTCTTTTTTGGACACACAAGAGACCCAGTACTTC.

This chain uses TRBV28 with TRBJ1-6; no reliable D call. Trimming removed 7 bases from V and 7 bases from J, with 23 bases in between. This CDR3 has 17 amino acids. Germline values: CDR1 MDHEN, CDR2 SYDVKM. The CDR3 region is CASTGVIGLGQNSPLHF. The CDR3 DNA follows: TGTGCCAGCACCGGAGTTATCGGTTTGGGTCAGAATTCACCCCTCCACTTT.

The chain combines TRBV10-1 with TRBJ2-2; TRBD2 aligns across 15 bases. V lost 10 bases, J lost 4 bases, and 7 bases stayed unmatched. Germline lookup yields CDR1 WNHNN and CDR2 SYGVQD (reference sequence). CDR3 length equals 16 residues. CDR3: CAITGLAGGGTGELFF. CDR3 sequence (DNA): TGCGCCATCACCGGACTAGCGGGGGGGGGCACCGGGGAGCTGTTTTTT.

V and J are TRBV5-4 and TRBJ2-5, with D possibly matching TRBD1 (5 bases). The length of the CDR3 is 13 residues. Germline CDR1 reads SGHNT; CDR2 reads YYREEE (reference sequence). The V end was cut by 1 base, the J end by 7 bases, with 11 bases between. CDR3 in amino acids: CASSLRGGVTQYF. The DNA of the CDR3 is TGTGCCAGCAGCTTGAGGGGTGGCGTGACCCAGTACTTC.

V is TRBV4-3 and J is TRBJ1-1; D perhaps matches TRBD1 (5 bases). CDR3 size: 13 residues. V was shortened by 5 bases and J by 4 bases, with 11 bases between the two germline ends. Looked up from germline, CDR1 is LGHNA and CDR2 is YSLEER. The CDR3 DNA sequence: TGCGCCAGCAGCTCAGGGCTGGCCACTGAAGCTTTCTTT. This encodes CASSSGLATEAFF.

The CDR3 region has the DNA TGTGCCAGTAGACGTCGCGGGACTAGCGGTTCCACAGATACGCAGTATTTT. This translates into CASRRRGTSGSTDTQYF. The rearrangement joins TRBV19 to TRBJ2-3; 11 bases fit TRBD2. This CDR3 is built from 17 residues. With 6 bases clipped from V and 2 bases from J, the junction kept 10 bases outside the gene matches. Germline V CDR1 and CDR2: LNHDA, SQIVND (reference sequence).

V usage is TRBV4-3 and J usage is TRBJ2-2; 8 bases line up with TRBD1. With V trimmed by 4 bases and J by 4 bases, 5 bases remained unmatched. Germline V gene lookup returns CDR1 LGHNA and CDR2 YSLEER. This CDR3 region has 15 residues. The CDR3 here is CASSLDRGSTGELFF. Here the CDR3 DNA reads TGCGCCAGCAGCCTAGACAGGGGAAGCACCGGGGAGCTGTTTTTT.

V gene TRBV5-6 combines with J gene TRBJ2-4, with TRBD1 matching 7 bases. CDR1 SGHDT and CDR2 YYEEEE come from the germline V gene. The CDR3 totals 14 residues. The junction had 7 bases not matched to a gene; V was cut back by 2 bases and J by 8 bases. The CDR3 nucleotides read TGTGCCAGCAGCTTTGGGCAGGGGGAATACATTCAGTACTTC. Translated, it gives CASSFGQGEYIQYF.

J is TRBJ1-5 and V is TRBV28; D call uncertain. This CDR3 comprises 15 residues. The V end was cut by 4 bases, the J end by 3 bases, with 13 bases between. Germline lookup yields CDR1 MDHEN and CDR2 SYDVKM. The DNA for the CDR3 is TGTGCCAGCAGTTCCCATACAGCCACCAATCAGCCCCAGCATTTT. Protein sequence: CASSSHTATNQPQHF.

This chain joins TRBV9 and TRBJ2-5, with 9 bases aligning to TRBD1. Germline V lookup: CDR1 SGDLS, CDR2 YYNGEE. The CDR3 consists of 17 residues. V lost 0 bases, J lost 9 bases, and 15 bases stayed unmatched. The CDR3 DNA reads TGTGCCAGCAGCGTAGCTCCAACAGGGGGCCCTCGGGTGGCCCAGTACTTC. Amino acid sequence: CASSVAPTGGPRVAQYF.

The chain employs TRBV30 and TRBJ2-2; 7 positions match TRBD1. Germline CDR1 GTSNPN, CDR2 SVGIG (reference sequence). The CDR3 extends over 14 amino acids. Trimming took 5 bases from V and 2 from J; bases not matched to a gene: 5. CDR3 bases: TGTGCCTGGCAGGGACAGACAAACACCGGGGAGCTGTTTTTT. Its translation is CAWQGQTNTGELFF. The full variable domain, completed using reference TRBV30 and TRBJ2-2, is SQTIHQWPATLVQPVGSPLSLECTVEGTSNPNLYWYRQAAGRGLQLLFYSVGIGQISSEVPQNLSASRPQDRQFILSSKKLLLSDSGFYLCAWQGQTNTGELFFGEGSRLTVL.

V usage is TRBV27 and J usage is TRBJ1-2, with D maybe TRBD1 (5 bases). The CDR3 runs to 16 residues. The germline CDR1 and CDR2 sequences are MNHEY and SMNVEV (reference sequence). Trimming left V 2 bases short and J 4 bases short, with 17 bases between. The CDR3 nucleotides read TGTGCCAGCAGTTTAATCCCCGGGACTAGCCTCTATGGCTACACCTTC. It specifies CASSLIPGTSLYGYTF.

The J gene is TRBJ2-1, the V gene TRBV6-5; D perhaps matches TRBD1 (5 bases). The CDR3 is 16 amino acids. Germline V lookup: CDR1 MNHEY, CDR2 SVGAGI. The V and J ends lost 1 base and 3 bases respectively, with 13 bases between them. The CDR3 sequence: CASSYYGTGHYNEQFF. CDR3 nucleotides: TGTGCCAGCAGTTACTATGGAACAGGTCACTACAATGAGCAGTTCTTC.

This clone was recorded only once. This chain joins TRBV14 and TRBJ2-3, with D perhaps TRBD2 (6 bases). Trimming left V 5 bases short and J 0 bases short, with 21 bases between. The CDR3 has 18 amino acids. Looked up from germline, CDR1 is SGHDN and CDR2 is FVKESK. CDR3 bases: TGTGCCAGCAGCGCCTCCCCTATAGCGGCCTTTAGCACAGATACGCAGTATTTT. It codes for CASSASPIAAFSTDTQYF.

V and J are TRBV27 and TRBJ2-7, with TRBD2 matching over 10 bases. CDR3 size: 15 residues. Germline assignment: CDR1 MNHEY and CDR2 SMNVEV (reference sequence). J was trimmed by 4 bases and V by 4 bases; bases with no gene match: 7. The CDR3 region is CASSSTQGLAYEQYF. The CDR3, as DNA: TGTGCCAGCAGTTCCACCCAGGGACTAGCGTACGAGCAGTACTTC.

The gene calls are TRBV5-4 and TRBJ2-7; 10 bases are a match to TRBD1. V gave up 2 bases and J gave up 1 base; unmatched junction bases: 3. The germline CDR1 and CDR2 sequences are SGHNT and YYREEE (reference sequence). This CDR3 has 15 amino acids. As DNA, the CDR3 is TGTGCCAGCAGCTTTGGACAGGGGGGATCCTACGAGCAGTACTTC. Its translation: CASSFGQGGSYEQYF.

The gene calls are TRBV7-9 and TRBJ1-4; the D gene is possibly TRBD1 (5 bases). Trimming removed 5 bases from V and 1 base from J, with 11 bases in between. Germline CDR1 SEHNR, CDR2 FQNEAQ (reference sequence). The CDR3 spans 15 residues. The DNA of the CDR3 is TGTGCCAGCAGCCCTCAGGGTGGAACTAATGAAAAACTGTTTTTT. Protein sequence: CASSPQGGTNEKLFF.

This clone was seen only once. The chain has TRBV6-1 and TRBJ2-7; TRBD2 aligns across 13 bases. Trimming at V came to 4 bases and at J to 5 bases, leaving 5 bases not matched to a gene. Germline V gives CDR1 MNHNS, CDR2 SASEGT. The CDR3 covers 15 residues. The CDR3 DNA reads as TGTGCCAGCAGTGGACTAGCGGGAGGATCAAACGAGCAGTACTTC. Translation: CASSGLAGGSNEQYF.